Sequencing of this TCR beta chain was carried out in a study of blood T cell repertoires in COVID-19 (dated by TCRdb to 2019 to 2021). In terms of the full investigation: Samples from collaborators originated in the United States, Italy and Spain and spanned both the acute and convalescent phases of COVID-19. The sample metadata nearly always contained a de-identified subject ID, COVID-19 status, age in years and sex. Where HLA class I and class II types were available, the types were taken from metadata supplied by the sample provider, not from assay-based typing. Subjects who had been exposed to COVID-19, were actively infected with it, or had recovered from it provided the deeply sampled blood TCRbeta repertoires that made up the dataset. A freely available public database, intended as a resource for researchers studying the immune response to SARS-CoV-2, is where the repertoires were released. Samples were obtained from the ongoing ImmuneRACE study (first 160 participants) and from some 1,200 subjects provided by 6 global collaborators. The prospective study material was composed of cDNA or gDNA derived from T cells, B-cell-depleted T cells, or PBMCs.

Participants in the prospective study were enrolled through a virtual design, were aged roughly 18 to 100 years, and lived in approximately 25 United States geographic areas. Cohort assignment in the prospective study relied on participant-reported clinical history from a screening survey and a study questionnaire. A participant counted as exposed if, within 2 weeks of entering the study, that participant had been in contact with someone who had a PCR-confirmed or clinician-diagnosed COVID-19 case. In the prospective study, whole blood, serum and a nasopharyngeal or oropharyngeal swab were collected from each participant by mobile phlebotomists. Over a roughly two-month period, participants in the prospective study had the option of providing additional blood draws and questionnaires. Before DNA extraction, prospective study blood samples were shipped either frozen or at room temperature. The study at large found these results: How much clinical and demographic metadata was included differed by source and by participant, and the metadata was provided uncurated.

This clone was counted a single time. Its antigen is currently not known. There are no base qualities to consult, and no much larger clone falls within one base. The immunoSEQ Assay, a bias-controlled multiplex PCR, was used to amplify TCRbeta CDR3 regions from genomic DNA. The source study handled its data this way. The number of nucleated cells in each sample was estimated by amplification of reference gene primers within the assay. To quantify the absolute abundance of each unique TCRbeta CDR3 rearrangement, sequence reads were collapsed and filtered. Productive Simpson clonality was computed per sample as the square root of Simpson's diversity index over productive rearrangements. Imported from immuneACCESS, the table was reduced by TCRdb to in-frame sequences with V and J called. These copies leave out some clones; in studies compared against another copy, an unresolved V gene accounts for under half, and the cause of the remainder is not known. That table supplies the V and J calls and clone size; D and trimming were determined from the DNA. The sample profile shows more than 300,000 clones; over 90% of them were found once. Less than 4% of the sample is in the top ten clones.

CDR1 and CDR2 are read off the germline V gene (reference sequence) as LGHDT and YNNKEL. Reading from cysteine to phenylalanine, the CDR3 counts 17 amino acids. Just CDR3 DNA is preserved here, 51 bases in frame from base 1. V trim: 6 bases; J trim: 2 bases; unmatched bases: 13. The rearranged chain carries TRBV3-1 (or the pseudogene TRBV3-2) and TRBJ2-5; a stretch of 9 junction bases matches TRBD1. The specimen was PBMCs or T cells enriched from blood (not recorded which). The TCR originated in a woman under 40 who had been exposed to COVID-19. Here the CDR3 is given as CASRRFIGQGIQETQYF. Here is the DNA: TGTGCCAGCAGAAGATTTATCGGACAGGGGATACAAGAGACCCAGTACTTC.